This TCR beta chain was documented in a study of memory CD4+ T cells and cytomegalovirus serostatus. About the study: This sample comes from healthy Belgian adults, eight or nine CMV seropositive, 24 seronegative.

This clone has a single count. Single viable CD3+CD4+CD8-CD45RO+ cells were sorted as the memory CD4+ T cells. The CDR3 is 17 amino acids. Under the authors' procedure: After removing out-of-frame reads, millions of distinct TCRbeta sequences remained. Repertoires were generated with immunoSEQ multiplex PCR, while TCRdb's copy carries only in-frame clones and drops some. The DNA was the basis for D and trimming; V, J and clone size are from that table. The sample carries 40,000 or so clones, roughly 83% recorded once. The sample was memory CD4+ T cells from blood. The chain carries TRBV12-2 and TRBJ1-5; TRBD1 is the table's D call, not checked against the DNA. TRBV12-2 is a pseudogene. The source of this sequence is an adult in good health and CMV-seronegative. DNA for the CDR3: TGTGCAAGTCGCTTCCGAGACAGATTTCATAGCAATCAGCCCCAGCATTTT. Its translation is CASRFRDRFHSNQPQHF.